One and the same sample provided the 5 T cell receptor beta chains below, sequenced in a study of blood T cell repertoires in COVID-19. Only in-frame clones appear in the TCRdb table, and some are missing; sequencing was by immunoSEQ multiplex PCR. In the table there are just over 650,000 clones, 85% to 90% of which are singletons. The sample was peripheral blood. The source of these receptors is a young woman with acute or convalescent COVID-19.

The V and J genes are TRBV7-3 and TRBJ2-3; 9 bases match TRBD2. The CDR3 is 18 amino acids. J gave up 3 bases and V 3 bases, and 13 bases lay outside the gene matches. Germline V gene lookup returns CDR1 SGHTA and CDR2 FQGTGA. CDR3 DNA sequence: TGTGCCAGCAGCTTGGCTGGCCCTAGCGGGGTCGGAACAGATACGCAGTATTTT. Translation gives CASSLAGPSGVGTDTQYF.

The count of this clone is one. The chain links TRBV6-6 to TRBJ1-6; D uncertain. Germline CDR1 is MNHNY and CDR2 is SVGAGI (reference sequence). The CDR3 has 18 amino acids. V shed 5 bases and J shed 0 bases, with 17 bases lying between them. The CDR3 coding sequence is TGTGCCAGCAGTCTAAGGGCCACCGGGAGCTCCTATAATTCACCCCTCCACTTT. It translates to CASSLRATGSSYNSPLHF.

The chain links TRBV5-1 to TRBJ2-2; D gene unclear. V was clipped by 1 base and J by 4 bases, with 11 bases between them. Germline V gene sequence: CDR1 SGHRS, CDR2 YFSETQ. The CDR3 runs 15 residues. As DNA, the CDR3 is TGCGCCAGCAGCTTGTTAGATCCGAGCACCGGGGAGCTGTTTTTT. Translating gives CASSLLDPSTGELFF. Full variable domain (rest looked up from reference TRBV5-1 and TRBJ2-2): KAGVTQTPRYLIKTRGQQVTLSCSPISGHRSVSWYQQTPGQGLQFLFEYFSETQRNKGNFPGRFSGRQFSNSRSEMNVSTLELGDSALYLCASSLLDPSTGELFFGEGSRLTVL.

The rearrangement joins TRBV30 to TRBJ1-6, with 7 bases identical to TRBD1. Germline V gives CDR1 GTSNPN, CDR2 SVGIG (reference sequence). V lost 8 bases and J lost 8; bases outside the gene matches: 9. This CDR3 spans 13 amino acids. The CDR3 bases are TGTGCCGTCGAACAGGGGTCGGATTCACCCCTCCACTTT. It encodes CAVEQGSDSPLHF.

The table lists this clone with a count of one. J is TRBJ1-5 and V is TRBV25-1; D not resolved. The CDR3 totals 14 residues. V lost 2 bases and J 7 bases, leaving 12 bases between the germline ends. Germline CDR1 reads MGHDK; CDR2 reads SYGVNS. CDR3 DNA: TGTGCCAGCAGTGAACGGTGGGAGGGACAGCCCCAGCATTTT. Its translation: CASSERWEGQPQHF.